This T cell receptor beta chain was obtained from a study of cytomegalovirus exposure and HLA in healthy donors. Study observations and caveats: As confirmed in vitro, a few CMV-associated chains were specific for CMV antigens. A further, later analysis showed that HLA-associated TCR beta chains (compared with equally common others) were more clonally expanded. According to the study, roughly 180 TCR beta chains were cytomegalovirus-associated.

About this clone: Its cognate antigen is unknown.

The PCR employed 60 Vbeta primers together with 13 Jbeta primers. Method: immunoSEQ multiplex PCR; TCRdb's copy keeps in-frame clones and lacks some. This table has 75,000 to 100,000 clones, over 65% appearing once. CDR1 is LNHDA and CDR2 is SQIVND in the germline V gene (reference sequence). The CDR3 runs to 14 residues. V shed 10 bases and J 5 bases; nucleotides not matched to a gene: 10. The receptor comes from a man aged 40-50 years in good health and CMV-seronegative. Sequencing was performed on PBMCs. This chain uses TRBV19 with TRBJ2-3; 9 bases line up with TRBD1. The CDR3 coding sequence is TGTGCCATATCACAGGGGGCCGAGGAAGATACGCAGTATTTT. This translates into CAISQGAEEDTQYF.